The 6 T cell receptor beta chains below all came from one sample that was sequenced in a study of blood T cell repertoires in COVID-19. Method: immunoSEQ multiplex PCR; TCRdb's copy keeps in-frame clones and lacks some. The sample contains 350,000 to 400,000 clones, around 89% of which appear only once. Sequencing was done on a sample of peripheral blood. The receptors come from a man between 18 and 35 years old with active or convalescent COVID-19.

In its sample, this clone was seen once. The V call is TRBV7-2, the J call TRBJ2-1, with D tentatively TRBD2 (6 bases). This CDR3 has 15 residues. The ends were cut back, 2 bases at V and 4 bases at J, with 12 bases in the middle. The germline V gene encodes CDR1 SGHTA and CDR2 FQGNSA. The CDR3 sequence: CASSLSSGPYNEQFF. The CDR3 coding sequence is TGTGCCAGCAGCTTAAGTAGCGGCCCTTACAATGAGCAGTTCTTC.

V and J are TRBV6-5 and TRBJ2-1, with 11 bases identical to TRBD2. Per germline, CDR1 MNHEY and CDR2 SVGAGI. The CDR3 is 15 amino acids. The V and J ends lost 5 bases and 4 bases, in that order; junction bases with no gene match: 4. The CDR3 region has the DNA TGTGCCAGCAGTACCGGGACTAGCGGATACAATGAGCAGTTCTTC. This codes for CASSTGTSGYNEQFF.

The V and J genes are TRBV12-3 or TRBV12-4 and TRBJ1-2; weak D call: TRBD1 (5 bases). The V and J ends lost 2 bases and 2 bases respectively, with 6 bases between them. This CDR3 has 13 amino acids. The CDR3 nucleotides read TGTGCCAGCAGTTTACGACAGAACTATGGCTACACCTTC. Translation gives CASSLRQNYGYTF.

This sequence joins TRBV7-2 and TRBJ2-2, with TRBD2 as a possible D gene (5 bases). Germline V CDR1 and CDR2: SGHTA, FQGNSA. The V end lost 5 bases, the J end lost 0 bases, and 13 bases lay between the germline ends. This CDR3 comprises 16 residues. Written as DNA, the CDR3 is TGTGCCAGCAGCGTCAGGCGGGTCGCGAACACCGGGGAGCTGTTTTTT. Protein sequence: CASSVRRVANTGELFF.

CDR3 in DNA: TGTGCCACCAGCAGAGATTTTGGGCAGTCCTATGGCTACACCTTC. It codes for CATSRDFGQSYGYTF. The V and J genes are TRBV15 and TRBJ1-2; D remains ambiguous. The CDR3 extends over 15 amino acids. Per germline, CDR1 LNHNV and CDR2 YYDKDF (reference sequence). V shed 0 bases and J shed 4 bases, with 12 bases lying between them.

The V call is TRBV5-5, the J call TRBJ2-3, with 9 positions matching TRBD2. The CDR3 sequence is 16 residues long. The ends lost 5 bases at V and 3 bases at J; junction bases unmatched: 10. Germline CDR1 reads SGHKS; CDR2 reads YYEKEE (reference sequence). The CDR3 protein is CASSRRFAGGTDTQYF. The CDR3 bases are TGTGCCAGCAGTCGTCGTTTTGCGGGAGGGACAGATACGCAGTATTTT.